This T cell receptor beta chain was captured in a study of identical twins. Study-wide results and caveats: Recombination models fit unrelated individuals' TCR alpha sharing but underestimated twins'. Sharing of beta out-of-frame sequences by twins showed a weaker excess. Partly confounded zero-insertion analyses could result from invariant MAIT and iNKT cells.

The CDR3 has 15 residues. The germline V gene encodes CDR1 SGHKS and CDR2 YYEKEE (reference sequence). V dropped 6 bases and J dropped 4; count of bases not matched to a gene: 12. In the case of this clonotype: Its specificity is not known.

A universal primer site was created by template switching, with the cDNA bearing unique molecular identifiers. TCRdb recomputed calls from the 5' RACE reads with MiXCR, one row per CDR3 protein. The sample holds about 890,000 distinct CDR3 sequences, 9% to 15% seen once. The sample also formed part of further work on yellow fever vaccine responses in identical twins.

The chain links TRBV5-5 to TRBJ2-7, with 8 bases identical to TRBD1. Sequences were obtained from PBMCs. The receptor was derived from a woman aged 18-35 years in good health. The CDR3: CASTIGSGGVYEQYF. The CDR3, as DNA: TGTGCCAGCACCATTGGTTCAGGGGGCGTTTACGAGCAGTACTTC. Full variable domain (missing parts from reference TRBV5-5 and TRBJ2-7): DAGVTQSPTHLIKTRGQQVTLRCSPISGHKSVSWYQQVLGQGPQFIFQYYEKEERGRGNFPDRFSARQFPNYSSELNVNALLLGDSALYLCASTIGSGGVYEQYFGPGTRLTVT.